This TCR beta chain was captured in a study of shared clonotypes between healthy human individuals. Overall study results and limits: Clonotype sharing among donors likely depends on sequencing depth.

Details on this clone: Its antigen is as yet unknown.

Sequenced by immunoSEQ multiplex PCR; TCRdb stores in-frame clones only, minus some. The repertoire consists of a few hundred thousand clones, with roughly 79% occurring once and the leading ten covering 9.5% to 15%. The CDR3 spans 17 residues. J gave up 6 bases and V 4 bases, and 15 bases lay outside the gene matches. Germline V gene lookup returns CDR1 SGHKS and CDR2 YYEKEE (reference sequence). Every donor, a Caucasian adult, lived in Nashville, Tennessee. The V and J genes are TRBV5-5 and TRBJ1-2; 10 bases agree with TRBD1. The sequenced material came from PBMCs. The receptor was derived from a middle-aged woman in good health. Some clones in this sample may be carry-over from other donors' samples. The CDR3 is CASSPIIGTGASHGYTF. CDR3 DNA: TGTGCCAGCAGCCCTATTATAGGGACAGGGGCCTCCCATGGCTACACCTTC.